Presented here are 11 T cell receptor beta chains from one specimen sequenced in a study of HIV-infected patients and healthy controls. Approximately 500 ng RNA was reverse transcribed with alpha and beta constant-region primers. Using multiplexing indices, alpha and beta chain libraries were generated apart by chain-specific third strand synthesis. One entry per CDR3 protein results from TCRdb running MiXCR on the 5' RACE reads. Seen here are about 10,000 distinct CDR3 sequences, under 8.5% observed once, and the top ten hold 3.5%. All unsorted peripheral T cells were captured because whole blood was used without fractionation. Sequenced material: blood. Receptors were obtained from an adult in good health.

This clonotype ranks as medium-sized. CDR3: CASKGPVNSGNTIYF. CDR3 nucleotide sequence: TGTGCCAGCAAGGGACCAGTCAACTCTGGAAACACCATATATTTT. The chain is built from TRBV6-5 and TRBJ1-3; TRBD1 might be the D (5 bases). Germline assignment: CDR1 MNHEY and CDR2 SVGAGI. This CDR3 comprises 15 residues. V was cut by 7 bases and J by 0 bases, with 13 bases left in between.

This clonotype was seen repeatedly, ten times or more. V usage is TRBV5-5 and J usage is TRBJ1-1, with 9 bases fitting TRBD1. After removal of 1 base from V and 2 bases from J, the junction contained 9 bases not matched to a gene. Per the germline V gene, CDR1 is SGHKS and CDR2 is YYEKEE (reference sequence). This CDR3 is built from 17 residues. CDR3 nucleotides: TGTGCCAGCAGCTTGACCGGGACAGGGACGTTCAACACTGAAGCTTTCTTT. Residues: CASSLTGTGTFNTEAFF.

By share, this clonotype ranks as medium-sized. This chain connects TRBV5-5 to TRBJ2-5; no clear D gene. Germline assignment: CDR1 SGHKS and CDR2 YYEKEE (reference sequence). This CDR3 has 14 amino acids. Trimming removed 4 bases from V and 7 bases from J, with 17 bases in between. CDR3: CASSAWTAMGTQYF. The CDR3, as DNA: TGTGCCAGCAGCGCCTGGACCGCGATGGGGACCCAGTACTTC.

The chain has TRBV12-3 or TRBV12-4 and TRBJ2-7; D uncertain. V was trimmed by 6 bases and J by 0 bases, leaving 12 bases between them. CDR3 length equals 14 residues. The CDR3 spells CASSPGGSSYEQYF. CDR3 sequence (DNA): TGTGCCAGCAGCCCAGGTGGCAGCTCCTACGAGCAGTACTTC.

This clonotype is classed as medium-sized. The chain recombines TRBV7-9 with TRBJ1-2, with D possibly being TRBD1 (5 bases). V was trimmed by 6 bases and J by 0 bases, leaving 17 bases between them. Per the germline V gene, CDR1 is SEHNR and CDR2 is FQNEAQ (reference sequence). The CDR3 has 16 amino acids. The CDR3 spells CASSPTGGLTNYGYTF. CDR3 coding DNA: TGTGCCAGCAGTCCCACGGGGGGACTGACTAACTATGGCTACACCTTC.

There are many counts of this clonotype. The chain couples TRBV5-1 to TRBJ1-4; 8 bases are a match to TRBD1. The CDR3 contains 14 residues. The trim removed 3 bases at V and 6 bases at J, leaving 4 bases unmatched. CDR1 and CDR2 from the germline V gene are SGHRS and YFSETQ. The CDR3 DNA follows: TGCGCCAGCAGCTCACAGGGGGTGGATGAAAAACTGTTTTTT. This sequence encodes CASSSQGVDEKLFF.

Many counts were recorded for this clonotype. The J gene is TRBJ2-5, the V gene TRBV11-2; D is unresolved. The CDR3 consists of 14 residues. Trimming took 2 bases from V and 6 from J, leaving 13 bases between them. Germline V lookup: CDR1 SGHAT, CDR2 FQNNGV. The CDR3 reads CASSLSYPGKTQYF. CDR3 nucleotide sequence: TGTGCCAGCAGCTTATCTTACCCCGGAAAGACCCAGTACTTC.

This clonotype ranks as medium-sized. This sequence joins TRBV24-1 and TRBJ2-3; D remains unclear. The ends were cut back, 3 bases at V and 1 base at J, with 1 base in the middle. The germline V gene encodes CDR1 KGHDR and CDR2 SFDVKD. CDR3 length: 12 residues. CDR3 sequence: CATSDRTDTQYF. CDR3 in DNA: TGTGCCACCAGTGATCGCACAGATACGCAGTATTTT.

The rearrangement joins TRBV5-1 to TRBJ2-1; 10 positions agree with TRBD1. The CDR3 extends over 15 amino acids. Germline V CDR1 and CDR2: SGHRS, YFSETQ. J lost 6 bases, V lost 3 bases, and 6 bases had no gene match. CDR3 amino acids: CASSSRQGASNEQFF. CDR3 DNA: TGCGCCAGCAGCTCGAGACAGGGGGCAAGCAATGAGCAGTTCTTC. The whole variable domain, remainder taken from reference TRBV5-1 and TRBJ2-1, is KAGVTQTPRYLIKTRGQQVTLSCSPISGHRSVSWYQQTPGQGLQFLFEYFSETQRNKGNFPGRFSGRQFSNSRSEMNVSTLELGDSALYLCASSSRQGASNEQFFGPGTRLTVL.

This clonotype is medium-sized. V usage is TRBV18 and J usage is TRBJ2-3; D is uncertain. V was clipped by 0 bases and J by 3 bases, with 13 bases between them. Looked up from germline, CDR1 is KGHSH and CDR2 is LQKENI. The CDR3 has 16 amino acids. The CDR3 protein is CASSPPGQAWTDTQYF. The DNA for the CDR3 is TGTGCCAGCTCACCACCAGGCCAAGCTTGGACAGATACGCAGTATTTT.

This clonotype qualifies as medium-sized. The chain joins TRBV11-2 to TRBJ2-4; no clear D gene. Trimming shortened V by 5 bases and J by 2 bases, and 10 bases separated the two germline ends. The CDR3 has 14 amino acids. The germline gives CDR1 SGHAT, CDR2 FQNNGV. CDR3 coding DNA: TGTGCCAGCAGCCGGGCCACCACCAAAAACATTCAGTACTTC. Translation gives CASSRATTKNIQYF.